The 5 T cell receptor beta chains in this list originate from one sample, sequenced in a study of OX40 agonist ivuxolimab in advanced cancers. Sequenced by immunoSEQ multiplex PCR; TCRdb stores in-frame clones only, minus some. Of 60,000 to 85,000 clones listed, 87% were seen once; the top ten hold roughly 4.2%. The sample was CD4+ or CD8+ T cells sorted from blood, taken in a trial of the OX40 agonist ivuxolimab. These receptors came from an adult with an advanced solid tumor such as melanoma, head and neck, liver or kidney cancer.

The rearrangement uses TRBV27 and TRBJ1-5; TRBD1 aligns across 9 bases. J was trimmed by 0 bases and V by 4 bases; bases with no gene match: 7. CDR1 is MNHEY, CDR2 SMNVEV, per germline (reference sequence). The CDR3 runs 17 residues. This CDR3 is CASSSGTGQYSNQPQHF. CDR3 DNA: TGTGCCAGCAGTTCCGGGACAGGGCAATATAGCAATCAGCCCCAGCATTTT.

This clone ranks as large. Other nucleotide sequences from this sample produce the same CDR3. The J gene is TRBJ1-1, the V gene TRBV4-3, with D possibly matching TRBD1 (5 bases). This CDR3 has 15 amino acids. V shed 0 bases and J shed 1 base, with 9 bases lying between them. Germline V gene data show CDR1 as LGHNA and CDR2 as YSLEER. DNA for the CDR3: TGCGCCAGCAGCCAAGAGTGGGGGGGGAACACTGAAGCTTTCTTT. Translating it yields CASSQEWGGNTEAFF.

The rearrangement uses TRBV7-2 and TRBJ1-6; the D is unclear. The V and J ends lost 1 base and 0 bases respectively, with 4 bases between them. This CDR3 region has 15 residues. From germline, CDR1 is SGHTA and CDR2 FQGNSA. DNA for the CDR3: TGTGCCAGCAGCTTAGAGGGCTCCTATAATTCACCCCTCCACTTT. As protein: CASSLEGSYNSPLHF.

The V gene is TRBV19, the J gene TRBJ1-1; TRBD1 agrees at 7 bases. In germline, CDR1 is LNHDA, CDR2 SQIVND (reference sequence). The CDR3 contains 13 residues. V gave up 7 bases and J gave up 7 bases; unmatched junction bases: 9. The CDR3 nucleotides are TGTGCCAGTACCGGGACAGCTTTGGATGAAGCTTTCTTT. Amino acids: CASTGTALDEAFF. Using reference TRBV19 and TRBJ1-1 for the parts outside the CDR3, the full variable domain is DGGITQSPKYLFRKEGQNVTLSCEQNLNHDAMYWYRQDPGQGLRLIYYSQIVNDFQKGDIAEGYSVSREKKESFPLTVTSAQKNPTAFYLCASTGTALDEAFFGQGTRLTVV.

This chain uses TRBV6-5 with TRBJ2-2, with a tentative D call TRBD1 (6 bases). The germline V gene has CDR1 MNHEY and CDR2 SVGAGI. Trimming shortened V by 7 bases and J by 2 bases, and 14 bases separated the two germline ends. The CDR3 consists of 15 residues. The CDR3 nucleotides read TGTGCCAGCAAGATAGGACAGAGAAACACCGGGGAGCTGTTTTTT. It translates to CASKIGQRNTGELFF.